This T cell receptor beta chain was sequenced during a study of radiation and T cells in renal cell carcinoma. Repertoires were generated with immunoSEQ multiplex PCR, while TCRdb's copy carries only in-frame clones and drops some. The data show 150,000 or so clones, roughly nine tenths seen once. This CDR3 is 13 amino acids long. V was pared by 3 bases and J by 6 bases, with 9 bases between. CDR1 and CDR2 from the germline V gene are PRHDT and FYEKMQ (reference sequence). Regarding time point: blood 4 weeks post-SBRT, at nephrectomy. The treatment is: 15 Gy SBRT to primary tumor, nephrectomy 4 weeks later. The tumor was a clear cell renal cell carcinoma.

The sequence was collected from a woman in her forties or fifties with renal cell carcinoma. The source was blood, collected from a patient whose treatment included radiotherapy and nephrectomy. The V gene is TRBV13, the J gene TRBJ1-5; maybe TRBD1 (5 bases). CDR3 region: CASSFRARQPQHF. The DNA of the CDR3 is TGTGCCAGCAGCTTCAGGGCCCGTCAGCCCCAGCATTTT.